The rows below give T cell receptor beta chains drawn from one sample of a study of cytomegalovirus exposure and HLA in healthy donors. The method was immunoSEQ multiplex PCR; TCRdb's version includes in-frame clones alone and lacks a portion of them. Found here are approximately 100,000 clones, 9.4% of them singletons; the top ten hold about 4.7%. Sequencing used PBMCs. The receptors stem from a man in his fifties in good health and CMV-seropositive. Both conserved end residues are part of each CDR3. A D gene is named only where the DNA matches it firmly. For some rows the clone size is stated as once, few or many, or as a class when expanded; others skip it.

v_call	cdr3_length	d_call	clone_size	j_call	cdr3_aa	cdr3_nt
TRBV28	16	TRBD2	NA	TRBJ2-4	CASSLMGGGAKNIQYF	TGTGCCAGCAGTTTGATGGGGGGGGGAGCCAAAAACATTCAGTACTTC
TRBV5-8	16	TRBD2	NA	TRBJ2-1	CASSLGTSGLYNEQFF	TGTGCCAGCAGCTTGGGGACTAGCGGGCTGTACAATGAGCAGTTCTTC
TRBV2	15	TRBD1	NA	TRBJ2-5	CASEPPGQIYSTQYF	TGTGCCAGCGAGCCCCCGGGACAGATATATTCGACCCAGTACTTC
TRBV27	14	NA	few	TRBJ2-6	CASSGLDGINVLTF	TGTGCCAGCAGTGGACTGGACGGGATCAACGTCCTGACTTTC
TRBV11-2	14	TRBD1	few	TRBJ2-7	CASPPRDRSYEQYF	TGTGCCAGCCCCCCCCGGGACAGGTCCTACGAGCAGTACTTC
TRBV14	13	NA	NA	TRBJ2-1	CASSQVMGYEQFF	TGTGCCAGCAGCCAAGTTATGGGCTATGAGCAGTTCTTC
TRBV27	15	TRBD2	few	TRBJ2-3	CATRFGGGRADTQYF	TGTGCCACCCGATTCGGCGGGGGGAGGGCAGATACGCAGTATTTT
TRBV9	13	TRBD1	few	TRBJ1-2	CASSTRDRGSYTF	TGTGCCAGCAGCACTCGGGACAGGGGAAGCTACACCTTC
TRBV7-9	15	TRBD2	few	TRBJ2-7	CASSSGLAGVYEQYF	TGTGCCAGCAGCTCGGGACTAGCGGGGGTCTACGAGCAGTACTTC
TRBV29-1	12	TRBD1	few	TRBJ2-7	CSVWDRNYEQYF	TGCAGCGTTTGGGACAGAAACTACGAGCAGTACTTC
TRBV5-8	16	TRBD1	few	TRBJ2-6	CASSSGQISGANVLTF	TGTGCCAGCAGCTCGGGACAGATCTCTGGGGCCAACGTCCTGACTTTC
TRBV30	13	NA	NA	TRBJ2-5	CAWSVQGVETQYF	TGTGCCTGGAGTGTACAGGGTGTCGAGACCCAGTACTTC
TRBV4-3	13	NA	few	TRBJ2-7	CASSQDTDYEQYF	TGCGCCAGCAGCCAAGATACAGACTACGAGCAGTACTTC
TRBV11-1	13	NA	few	TRBJ1-5	CASSLRVDQPQHF	TGTGCCAGCAGCCTCAGGGTAGACCAGCCCCAGCATTTT
TRBV28	16	TRBD1	NA	TRBJ2-7	CASSYSPGTGGYEQYF	TGTGCCAGCAGTTATTCGCCCGGGACAGGGGGCTACGAGCAGTACTTC
TRBV6-5	12	NA	NA	TRBJ2-7	CASSYRGGEQYF	TGTGCCAGCAGTTACCGAGGAGGGGAGCAGTACTTC
TRBV15	15	TRBD1	NA	TRBJ2-2	CATSRDRGLSGELFF	TGTGCCACCAGCAGGGACAGGGGGCTCTCCGGGGAGCTGTTTTTT
TRBV7-2	13	NA	few	TRBJ2-2	CASSGDWTGELFF	TGTGCCAGCAGCGGTGACTGGACCGGGGAGCTGTTTTTT
TRBV10-3	13	TRBD1	many	TRBJ1-1	CAISGQGGTEAFF	TGTGCCATCAGTGGACAGGGGGGCACTGAAGCTTTCTTT
TRBV7-9	17	TRBD2	NA	TRBJ2-1	CASSLFLTSGDYNEQFF	TGTGCCAGCAGCTTATTCTTGACTAGCGGGGACTACAATGAGCAGTTCTTC
TRBV5-1	14	NA	few	TRBJ2-5	CASSSGGGAETQYF	TGCGCCAGCAGCAGCGGCGGGGGCGCGGAGACCCAGTACTTC
TRBV25-1	11	NA	NA	TRBJ1-2	CASSRANGYTF	TGTGCCAGCAGCAGGGCAAATGGCTACACCTTC
TRBV5-6	14	TRBD2	NA	TRBJ2-7	CASRTSGRAYEQYF	TGTGCCAGCAGGACTAGCGGGAGGGCCTACGAGCAGTACTTC
TRBV27	14	NA	NA	TRBJ1-5	CASSLAGNNQPQHF	TGTGCCAGCAGTTTGGCAGGGAACAATCAGCCCCAGCATTTT
TRBV6-4	14	NA	few	TRBJ2-3	CASSVRHSTDTQYF	TGTGCCAGCAGTGTTCGACATAGCACAGATACGCAGTATTTT
TRBV5-8	14	NA	few	TRBJ2-7	CASSLELAVDEQYF	TGTGCCAGCAGCTTGGAATTGGCGGTCGACGAGCAGTACTTC
TRBV4-2	15	TRBD2	NA	TRBJ2-1	CASSQVSGSYNEQFF	TGTGCCAGCAGCCAAGTTAGCGGGAGCTACAATGAGCAGTTCTTC
TRBV7-9	15	NA	few	TRBJ2-6	CASSSIGLPANVLTF	TGTGCCAGCAGCTCTATCGGACTTCCGGCCAACGTCCTGACTTTC
TRBV6-6	15	NA	NA	TRBJ2-1	CASSYSSAGYNEQFF	TGTGCCAGCAGTTACTCTAGCGCTGGCTACAATGAGCAGTTCTTC
TRBV27	15	TRBD2	NA	TRBJ2-1	CASNPTSGIYNEQFF	TGTGCCAGCAATCCTACTAGCGGGATCTACAATGAGCAGTTCTTC
TRBV29-1	12	TRBD2	NA	TRBJ2-2	CSVVSGTGELFF	TGCAGCGTCGTTAGCGGGACCGGGGAGCTGTTTTTT
TRBV28	15	TRBD1	once	TRBJ2-2	CASSPGTGGTGELFF	TGTGCCAGCAGTCCCGGGACAGGGGGCACCGGGGAGCTGTTTTTT
TRBV9	16	NA	NA	TRBJ1-2	CASSPQEGGRNYGYTF	TGTGCCAGCAGCCCTCAGGAGGGGGGGCGAAACTATGGCTACACCTTC
TRBV5-8	14	NA	NA	TRBJ1-5	CASYRDFSNQPQHF	TGTGCCAGCTATCGGGATTTTAGCAATCAGCCCCAGCATTTT
TRBV19	13	NA	NA	TRBJ1-4	CASSHLRNEKLFF	TGTGCCAGTAGCCATCTAAGAAATGAAAAACTGTTTTTT
TRBV28	13	TRBD1	NA	TRBJ2-5	CASRTGGRETQYF	TGTGCCAGCAGGACAGGGGGCCGGGAGACCCAGTACTTC
TRBV28	18	TRBD1	NA	TRBJ2-3	CASSSPPGTGGLGDTQYF	TGTGCCAGCAGTTCCCCCCCCGGGACAGGGGGATTAGGGGATACGCAGTATTTT
TRBV6-5	15	TRBD1	few	TRBJ2-7	CASRGTGTELYEQYF	TGTGCCAGCAGGGGAACCGGGACAGAACTCTACGAGCAGTACTTC